Described below is a single T cell receptor (beta chain) sequence and its context. The study ran its PCR with 60 Vbeta and 13 Jbeta primers. Generated by immunoSEQ multiplex PCR, the TCRdb table keeps only in-frame clones and is missing some. The table lists about 210,000 clones. The CDR3 extends over 14 amino acids. CDR1 and CDR2 from the germline V gene are SGHRS and YFSETQ. The data were obtained in a study of cytomegalovirus exposure and HLA in healthy donors. Sequenced input: PBMCs. The V and J genes are TRBV5-1 and TRBJ2-5; weak D call: TRBD1 (6 bases). The DNA end favors TRBJ2-7, so the J call may be wrong. This TCR was recovered from a woman in her 30s in good health and CMV-seropositive. This CDR3 reads CASSSDRADYEQYF. CDR3 DNA sequence: TGCGCCAGCAGCTCGGACAGAGCCGACTACGAGCAGTACTTC.